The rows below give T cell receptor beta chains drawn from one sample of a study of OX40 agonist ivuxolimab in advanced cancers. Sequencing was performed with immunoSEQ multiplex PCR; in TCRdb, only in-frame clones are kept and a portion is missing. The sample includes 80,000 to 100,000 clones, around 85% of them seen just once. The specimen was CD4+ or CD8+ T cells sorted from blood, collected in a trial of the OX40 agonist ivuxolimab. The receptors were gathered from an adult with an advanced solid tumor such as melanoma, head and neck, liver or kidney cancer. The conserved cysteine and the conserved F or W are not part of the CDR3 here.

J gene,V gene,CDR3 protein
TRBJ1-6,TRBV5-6,ASSLAYSPLH
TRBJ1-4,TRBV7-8,ASSLNPGRGLANEKLF
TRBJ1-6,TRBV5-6,ASSLLQGSQSPLH
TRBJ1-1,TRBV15,ATSPVGGRGAF
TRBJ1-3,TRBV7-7,ASSLEQLSGNTIY
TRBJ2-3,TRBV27,ASTPWTGGGPDTQY
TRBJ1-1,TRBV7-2,ASSLFAGMNTEAF
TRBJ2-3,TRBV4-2,ASSQGPGERSTDTQY
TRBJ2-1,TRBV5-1,ASSSGTSDMNEQF
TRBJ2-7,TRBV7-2,ASSEGLAPYEQY
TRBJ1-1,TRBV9,ASSVDGGWAF
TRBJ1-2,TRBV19,ASTPQGANYGYT
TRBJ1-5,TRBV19,ASTLAGGQPQH
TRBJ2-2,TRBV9,ASSVAAAGELF
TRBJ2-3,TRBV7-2,ASSLVSGRQDTQY
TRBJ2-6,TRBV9,ASKASGANVLT
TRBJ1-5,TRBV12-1,ASSYPTGGGFNQPQH
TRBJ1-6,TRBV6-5,ASSYRDMDNSPLH
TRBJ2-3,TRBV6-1,ASSEVSTDTQY
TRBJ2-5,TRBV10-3,AISDGSTGETQY
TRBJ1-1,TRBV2,ASMGQMNTEAF
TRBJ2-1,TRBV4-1,ASSQARDRAYNEQF
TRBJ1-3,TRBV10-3,AIRGSSGNTIY
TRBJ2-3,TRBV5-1,ASSLGLAGGYTDTQY
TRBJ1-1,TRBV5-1,ASSLGPMNTEAF
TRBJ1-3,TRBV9,ASSAGHSGNTIY
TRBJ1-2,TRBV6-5,ASSSTGRYGYT
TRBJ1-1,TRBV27,ASSLNRRGTTEAF
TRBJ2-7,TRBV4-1,ASSQAVAGAYEQY
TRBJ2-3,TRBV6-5,ASSPFLPTDTQY
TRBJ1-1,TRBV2,ASSDVLLNTEAF